This entry lists 13 T cell receptor beta chains sequenced from one sample in a study of T cell responses to AZD1222 COVID-19 vaccine. TCRdb keeps only in-frame clones here, not all; method: immunoSEQ multiplex PCR. Of roughly 150,000 clones listed, more than 85% are singletons. Source: peripheral blood, taken on day 0 of AZD1222 vaccination. The receptors stem from an adult in good health.

With regard to this clone: Compared with germline, one end of the junction differs, possibly owing to a read error. The chain joins TRBV7-7 to TRBJ1-6, with D perhaps matching TRBD1 (5 bases). The CDR3 is 17 amino acids. Looked up from germline, CDR1 is SSHAT and CDR2 is FNYEAQ (reference sequence). CDR3 region: CASSLALVSPPGDSLHF. CDR3 nucleotide sequence: TGTGCTAGCAGCTTAGCGCTGGTTTCGCCTCCGGGGGATTCCCTCCACTTT.

The CDR3 nucleotides read TGTGCCAGCAGCATAGCGGGAGAAGCTTTCTTT. Translated: CASSIAGEAFF. The chain couples TRBV5-4 to TRBJ1-1; no firm D call. CDR3 length equals 11 residues. V was cut by 4 bases and J by 8 bases, with 9 bases left in between. CDR1 is SGHNT, CDR2 YYREEE, per germline (reference sequence). Combining the CDR3 with reference TRBV5-4 and TRBJ1-1 gives the whole variable domain ETGVTQSPTHLIKTRGQQVTLRCSSQSGHNTVSWYQQALGQGPQFIFQYYREEENGRGNFPPRFSGLQFPNYSSELNVNALELDDSALYLCASSIAGEAFFGQGTRLTVV.

The chain carries TRBV6-5 and TRBJ1-1; D call uncertain. The germline gives CDR1 MNHEY, CDR2 SVGAGI. V dropped 0 bases and J dropped 3 bases, with 11 bases sitting between them. This CDR3 has 15 amino acids. CDR3 sequence: CASSYSGVGDTEAFF. The CDR3 DNA reads TGTGCCAGCAGTTACTCTGGGGTCGGGGACACTGAAGCTTTCTTT.

The chain is built from TRBV28 and TRBJ1-1; D is unclear. This CDR3 is 14 amino acids long. The germline V and J ends were trimmed by 6 bases and 6 bases, with 17 bases remaining between them. Germline CDR1 MDHEN, CDR2 SYDVKM. The CDR3 spells CASSSAGRHAEAFF. Here the CDR3 DNA reads TGTGCCAGCAGCTCGGCGGGCAGGCACGCTGAAGCTTTCTTT.

DNA for the CDR3: TGTGCCTGGAGTGTAGGACAGGTGATTGTAGGAAATCAGCCCCAGCATTTT. As protein: CAWSVGQVIVGNQPQHF. The chain is built from TRBV30 and TRBJ1-5; 7 bases map to TRBD1. The CDR3 is made up of 17 amino acids. V shed 0 bases and J 4 bases; nucleotides not matched to a gene: 12. Germline assignment: CDR1 GTSNPN and CDR2 SVGIG (reference sequence).

This rearrangement joins TRBV11-1 to TRBJ2-2; D may be TRBD1 (5 bases). Trimming took 5 bases from V and 3 from J, leaving 10 bases between them. The germline gives CDR1 SGHAT, CDR2 FQDESV (reference sequence). The CDR3 loop spans 14 amino acids. In DNA, the CDR3 is TGTGCCAGCAGCCCAAGACAGTACACCGGGGAGCTGTTTTTT. This codes for CASSPRQYTGELFF.

The J gene is TRBJ2-3, the V gene TRBV19, with D maybe TRBD2 (5 bases). This CDR3 contains 14 residues. Per germline, CDR1 LNHDA and CDR2 SQIVND (reference sequence). Trimming removed 7 bases at V and 0 bases at J, with 11 bases between. The CDR3 DNA reads as TGTGCCAGTAACGCCCTAGCAAGCACAGATACGCAGTATTTT. Amino acid sequence: CASNALASTDTQYF.

The chain carries TRBV30 and TRBJ1-6; unclear D gene. The CDR3 is made up of 11 amino acids. V was shortened by 0 bases and J by 12 bases, with 6 bases between the two germline ends. From germline, CDR1 is GTSNPN and CDR2 SVGIG (reference sequence). This chain's CDR3 is CAWSVRVPLHF. In nucleotides, the CDR3 is TGTGCCTGGAGTGTCCGCGTACCCCTCCACTTT.

This clone was seen once. This chain connects TRBV30 to TRBJ1-2; D is unclear. Germline V gene data show CDR1 as GTSNPN and CDR2 as SVGIG (reference sequence). V was shortened by 1 base and J by 8 bases, with 17 bases between the two germline ends. The CDR3 length is 14 residues. This CDR3 reads CAWSARVASGGYTF. In DNA form, the CDR3 reads TGTGCCTGGAGTGCCCGCGTGGCCTCGGGGGGCTACACCTTC.

This clone was counted only a few times. The chain couples TRBV6-6 to TRBJ1-2; the D is unclear. Germline V lookup: CDR1 MNHNY, CDR2 SVGAGI (reference sequence). The CDR3 covers 15 residues. The germline V and J ends were trimmed by 2 bases and 0 bases, with 10 bases remaining between them. The CDR3: CASSYVGRANYGYTF. CDR3 DNA: TGTGCCAGCAGTTACGTAGGACGAGCTAACTATGGCTACACCTTC.

This chain uses TRBV28 with TRBJ1-5; no clear D gene. The CDR3 totals 12 residues. In germline, CDR1 is MDHEN, CDR2 SYDVKM. The V end lost 6 bases, the J end lost 8 bases, and 11 bases lay between the germline ends. CDR3 nucleotide sequence: TGTGCCAGCAGCCTCAGACTTGAGCCCCAGCATTTT. This translates into CASSLRLEPQHF.

V gene TRBV4-1 combines with J gene TRBJ1-6; 7 bases fit TRBD1. Per germline, CDR1 MGHRA and CDR2 YSYEKL. The CDR3 contains 15 residues. The trim removed 0 bases at V and 7 bases at J, leaving 3 bases unmatched. In nucleotides, the CDR3 is TGCGCCAGCAGCCAAGACCACAGGGGCAATTCACCCCTCCACTTT. Encoded protein: CASSQDHRGNSPLHF.

The rearrangement uses TRBV7-6 and TRBJ2-2; 9 positions match TRBD1. J lost 4 bases, V lost 5 bases, and 14 bases had no gene match. This CDR3 has 18 amino acids. Looked up from germline, CDR1 is SGHVS and CDR2 is FNYEAQ. CDR3 coding DNA: TGTGCCAGCAGCGCATACGCCGTGGGACAGGGTAGCACCGGGGAGCTGTTTTTT. The encoded protein is CASSAYAVGQGSTGELFF.